The 10 T cell receptor beta chains presented below share a single source sample, sequenced in a study of CXCR3-negative and CXCR3-positive naive CD8 T cells. The TRB libraries of cDNA were built by UMI-labeled 5' RACE. TCRdb re-called the 5' RACE reads and catalogs CDR3 proteins one per entry, DNA excluded. Here the sample table reports some 45,000 distinct CDR3 sequences. The sequenced material came from naive CXCR3- CD8+ T cells from blood. Subset defined: CD45RO-CCR7+CD27+CD95- naive CD8+ T cells lacking CXCR3 (TNR3-). All receptors come from a human donor in good health. Some clones in this sample may be carry-over from other donors' samples.

The chain employs TRBV6-1 and TRBJ2-3; there is no DNA to check the TCRdb D call of TRBD2. The germline V gene has CDR1 MNHNS and CDR2 SASEGT. This CDR3 has 15 residues. The chain's CDR3 is CASSEALAGGDTQYF.

The chain uses TRBV6-2 or TRBV6-3 and TRBJ2-1; the TCRdb call, TRBD2, lacks DNA for checking. CDR3 length: 12 amino acids. Germline CDR1 reads MNHEY; CDR2 reads SVGEGT. The CDR3 protein is CASSRLGLAGVF.

This chain joins TRBV5-1 and TRBJ1-1. This CDR3 spans 11 amino acids. Germline V gene lookup returns CDR1 SGHRS and CDR2 YFSETQ. Here the CDR3 reads CASSLEGEAFF.

V gene TRBV28 combines with J gene TRBJ2-7; TCRdb selects TRBD2, and the lack of DNA leaves this call unchecked. Germline-derived CDR1 and CDR2 are MDHEN and SYDVKM. The CDR3 loop spans 14 amino acids. This CDR3 reads CASSTGDSPYEQYF.

The chain couples TRBV6-5 to TRBJ1-5. This CDR3 has 14 amino acids. Per germline, CDR1 MNHEY and CDR2 SVGAGI. CDR3 protein: CASRPDGSNQPQHF.

The chain is built from TRBV28 and TRBJ2-1; TCRdb names TRBD1, which stays unverified in the absence of DNA. Germline assignment: CDR1 MDHEN and CDR2 SYDVKM. The CDR3 runs 14 residues. CDR3 loop: CASSPHRVGNEQFF.

The chain carries TRBV7-9 and TRBJ2-7. This CDR3 is built from 14 residues. Germline CDR1 and CDR2: SEHNR and FQNEAQ (reference sequence). The CDR3 sequence is CASSLEGGVHEQYF.

V gene TRBV29-1 combines with J gene TRBJ2-7; TCRdb names TRBD1, which stays unverified in the absence of DNA. The CDR3 is 14 amino acids. The germline CDR1 and CDR2 sequences are SQVTM and ANQGSEA. This CDR3 is CSVYDRDFGYEQYF.

CDR3 residues: CASSPSSGGLDTQYF. The V gene is TRBV7-2, the J gene TRBJ2-3; absent DNA, TCRdb's TRBD2 call cannot be checked. This CDR3 spans 15 amino acids. Looked up from germline, CDR1 is SGHTA and CDR2 is FQGNSA. The full variable domain, in which reference TRBV7-2 and TRBJ2-3 provide the parts outside the CDR3, is GAGVSQSPSNKVTEKGKDVELRCDPISGHTALYWYRQSLGQGLEFLIYFQGNSAPDKSGLPSDRFSAERTGGSVSTLTIQRTQQEDSAVYLCASSPSSGGLDTQYFGPGTRLTVL.

The J gene is TRBJ2-7, the V gene TRBV28. Per germline, CDR1 MDHEN and CDR2 SYDVKM. This CDR3 has 14 residues. This CDR3 reads CASSSQGSSYEQYF. The full variable domain, with the rest looked up from reference TRBV28 and TRBJ2-7, is DVKVTQSSRYLVKRTGEKVFLECVQDMDHENMFWYRQDPGLGLRLIYFSYDVKMKEKGDIPEGYSVSREKKERFSLILESASTNQTSMYLCASSSQGSSYEQYFGPGTRLTVT.